Below are 14 T cell receptor beta chains sequenced from a single sample in a study of cytomegalovirus exposure and HLA in healthy donors. The PCR ran on 60 Vbeta and 13 Jbeta primers. TCRdb keeps only in-frame clones here, not all; method: immunoSEQ multiplex PCR. The sample holds about 52,000 clones. The specimen sequenced was PBMCs. The receptors shown here come from a woman aged 45-59 years in good health and CMV-seropositive.

The chain combines TRBV9 with TRBJ1-2; D gene ambiguous. The V end lost 0 bases, the J end lost 4 bases, and 10 bases lay between the germline ends. This CDR3 region has 14 residues. Per the germline V gene, CDR1 is SGDLS and CDR2 is YYNGEE. For the CDR3, the DNA is TGTGCCAGCAGCGTAGGGGAGAGTAGCTATGGCTACACCTTC. It specifies CASSVGESSYGYTF.

The rearrangement joins TRBV7-2 to TRBJ1-1; D is undetermined. Trimming took off 3 bases at V and 11 bases at J, with 10 bases between the two ends. The CDR3 length is 11 residues. The germline CDR1 and CDR2 sequences are SGHTA and FQGNSA. The CDR3 is CASSFRHDAFF. The CDR3 DNA is TGTGCCAGCAGCTTCAGACACGACGCTTTCTTT.

The chain is built from TRBV30 and TRBJ1-2; D might be TRBD1 (5 bases). V was trimmed by 2 bases and J by 4 bases, leaving 11 bases between them. The germline V gene has CDR1 GTSNPN and CDR2 SVGIG (reference sequence). The CDR3 extends over 13 amino acids. The CDR3 is CAWSKQVGYGYTF. As DNA, the CDR3 is TGTGCCTGGAGTAAACAGGTCGGCTATGGCTACACCTTC.

V and J are TRBV5-6 and TRBJ1-3; the D gene is possibly TRBD1 (5 bases). Trimming removed 0 bases from V and 4 bases from J, with 5 bases in between. The CDR3 runs to 13 residues. Germline assignment: CDR1 SGHDT and CDR2 YYEEEE. The CDR3 protein is CASSLDRGNTIYF. CDR3 DNA: TGTGCCAGCAGCTTGGACAGGGGAAACACCATATATTTT.

The chain links TRBV4-1 to TRBJ1-4; 10 nucleotides line up with TRBD1. J lost 8 bases, V lost 2 bases, and 8 bases had no gene match. The germline CDR1 and CDR2 sequences are MGHRA and YSYEKL. The CDR3 spans 16 residues. In DNA, the CDR3 is TGCGCCAGCAGCCAACCTCGACAGGGGGCGAAGGAAAAACTGTTTTTT. This gives the protein CASSQPRQGAKEKLFF.

This chain connects TRBV19 to TRBJ2-2, with TRBD1 as a possible D gene (6 bases). V was trimmed by 4 bases and J by 5 bases, leaving 11 bases between them. The CDR3 sequence is 14 residues long. From germline, CDR1 is LNHDA and CDR2 SQIVND (reference sequence). The CDR3: CASSTQGWTGELFF. CDR3 nucleotide sequence: TGTGCCAGTAGTACACAGGGTTGGACCGGGGAGCTGTTTTTT.

V gene TRBV7-9 combines with J gene TRBJ2-2, with TRBD1 identical over 8 bases. Trimming removed 5 bases from V and 6 bases from J; junction bases left unmatched: 5. CDR3 size: 14 residues. Germline V gives CDR1 SEHNR, CDR2 FQNEAQ (reference sequence). CDR3 nucleotides: TGTGCCAGCAGCCCTTGGACAGGGTCCGGGGAGCTGTTTTTT. Protein: CASSPWTGSGELFF.

V gene TRBV6-5 combines with J gene TRBJ1-1, with 7 nucleotides matching TRBD1. V lost 6 bases to trimming and J lost 7 bases; unmatched junction nucleotides: 14. The CDR3 has 15 amino acids. CDR1 is MNHEY and CDR2 is SVGAGI in the germline V gene. Written as DNA, the CDR3 is TGTGCCAGCAGCCCACAGGGGACGGTAGGGTTTGAAGCTTTCTTT. Its translation: CASSPQGTVGFEAFF.

The rearrangement uses TRBV5-1 and TRBJ2-7, with 7 bases identical to TRBD1. The CDR3 loop spans 12 amino acids. The germline CDR1 and CDR2 sequences are SGHRS and YFSETQ. V was clipped by 3 bases and J by 5 bases; unmatched bases: 2. The CDR3 region is CASSWDRNEQYF. The CDR3 DNA reads as TGCGCCAGCAGCTGGGACAGAAACGAGCAGTACTTC.

The chain couples TRBV13 to TRBJ1-1; D is perhaps TRBD1 (5 bases). CDR1 and CDR2 (germline): PRHDT, FYEKMQ (reference sequence). This CDR3 has 18 residues. CDR3 sequence reads: CDHSQGGGWFPQNTEAFF. The CDR3, as DNA: TGTGACCACAGCCAGGGAGGAGGATGGTTCCCTCAGAACACTGAAGCTTTCTTT.

The rearrangement uses TRBV6-5 and TRBJ1-6, with D possibly TRBD1 on 5 matching bases. This CDR3 spans 15 amino acids. Germline-derived CDR1 and CDR2 are MNHEY and SVGAGI. Trimming left V 0 bases short and J 9 bases short, with 12 bases between. In DNA, the CDR3 is TGTGCCAGCAGTTACTCCCACAGGACCGGTTCACCCCTCCACTTT. Translation: CASSYSHRTGSPLHF.

Frequency places this clone as medium-sized. The V call is TRBV10-3, the J call TRBJ1-1; weak D call: TRBD1 (6 bases). The CDR3 spans 14 residues. The V end lost 10 bases, the J end lost 1 base, and 16 bases lay between the germline ends. CDR1 is ENHRY, CDR2 SYGVKD, per germline. The CDR3 region is CATKRDTSNTEAFF. The CDR3 DNA reads TGTGCCACCAAACGGGACACGTCGAACACTGAAGCTTTCTTT.

This rearrangement joins TRBV28 to TRBJ2-7, with TRBD2 matching 9 bases. The length of the CDR3 is 15 residues. The junction had 6 bases not matched to a gene; V was cut back by 2 bases and J by 4 bases. Looked up from germline, CDR1 is MDHEN and CDR2 is SYDVKM. CDR3 nucleotides: TGTGCCAGCAGTTTAGACCCGACTAGCGGATACGAGCAGTACTTC. This gives the protein CASSLDPTSGYEQYF.

The chain has TRBV5-4 and TRBJ2-3; TRBD2 matches 8 bases. J lost 3 bases, V lost 4 bases, and 7 bases had no gene match. The CDR3 contains 15 residues. The germline V gene has CDR1 SGHNT and CDR2 YYREEE (reference sequence). The CDR3 sequence is CASSPSGSKTDTQYF. The DNA for the CDR3 is TGTGCCAGCAGCCCCAGCGGGAGTAAAACAGATACGCAGTATTTT.